Below, 15 T cell receptor beta chains from the same sample are listed, as sequenced in a study of T-cell memory formation after mild COVID-19 (dated by TCRdb to the early 2020s). The library was generated by 5' RACE. Sequencing relied on an Illumina NovaSeq 6000. TCRdb ran its own pipeline on the public reads, namely fastp trimming at Q25 and MiXCR clone calling, and kept in-frame beta chains. Under each unique CDR3 protein, matching rows form one entry showing the most common genes and DNA. The sample table holds tens of thousands of distinct CDR3 sequences, of which more than 20% were seen once. Jointly, the top ten make up about 1.6% of the sample. Sequences were obtained from PBMCs or a T cell subset sorted from them (not recorded which). Source of these receptors: an adult who had mild COVID-19 (a few samples of this study predate the infection). The sample titles of this study are shuffled in the database, so cell type and time point are left out.

The V gene is TRBV20-1, the J gene TRBJ2-7, with D possibly called TRBD1 or TRBD2 (6 bases each). The CDR3 is 14 residues long. Trimming stripped 3 bases from V and 1 base from J, with 13 bases between. The germline CDR1 and CDR2 sequences are DFQATT and SNEGSKA (reference sequence). Here the CDR3 reads CSARGGHSSYEQYV. The CDR3 DNA follows: TGCAGTGCTAGGGGGGGACATTCGTCCTACGAGCAGTACGTC.

The chain employs TRBV4-1 and TRBJ1-5; no firm D call. The CDR3 loop spans 14 amino acids. Germline V gene sequence: CDR1 MGHRA, CDR2 YSYEKL. V shed 3 bases and J shed 7 bases, with 13 bases lying between them. The CDR3, as DNA: TGCGCCAGCAGCCAGGAAGGCCTCGAACAGCCCCAGCATTTT. This sequence encodes CASSQEGLEQPQHF.

This clonotype showed up many times. V is TRBV14 and J is TRBJ1-2; no definite D call. Germline V gene lookup returns CDR1 SGHDN and CDR2 FVKESK. The CDR3 runs 15 residues. Trimming shortened V by 0 bases and J by 2 bases, and 10 bases separated the two germline ends. CDR3 coding DNA: TGTGCCAGCAGCCAAGAGGGTCCCGAGAACTATGGCTACACCTTC. Its translation: CASSQEGPENYGYTF.

This clonotype counts as medium-sized (0.01 to 0.1%). CDR3 sequence (DNA): TGTGCCAGCAGCCAAGCCGGACCCGCGGAGACCCAGTACTTC. This encodes CASSQAGPAETQYF. The chain carries TRBV3-1 and TRBJ2-5; D unclear. The CDR3 length is 14 residues. The germline CDR1 and CDR2 sequences are LGHDT and YNNKEL (reference sequence). With 1 base removed from V and 5 bases from J, the gap between germline ends came to 11 bases.

At least ten counts were recorded for this clonotype. The V call is TRBV9, the J call TRBJ2-5; maybe TRBD1 (6 bases). Per the germline V gene, CDR1 is SGDLS and CDR2 is YYNGEE. Trimming cost V 0 bases and J 1 base, with 7 bases left between them. The CDR3 has 14 amino acids. The CDR3 DNA follows: TGTGCCAGCAGCGTAGACAGGGCCCAAGAGACCCAGTACTTC. This gives the protein CASSVDRAQETQYF.

The sample holds a few counts of this clonotype. The chain combines TRBV5-1 with TRBJ1-1, with a tentative D call TRBD1 (5 bases). The CDR3 contains 11 residues. Trimming shortened V by 1 base and J by 8 bases, and 6 bases separated the two germline ends. Germline V gives CDR1 SGHRS, CDR2 YFSETQ. The CDR3 bases are TGCGCCAGCAGCTTGAGGGGAGAAGCTTTCTTT. This translates into CASSLRGEAFF. The whole variable domain, filled in from reference TRBV5-1 and TRBJ1-1, reads KAGVTQTPRYLIKTRGQQVTLSCSPISGHRSVSWYQQTPGQGLQFLFEYFSETQRNKGNFPGRFSGRQFSNSRSEMNVSTLELGDSALYLCASSLRGEAFFGQGTRLTVV.

The J gene is TRBJ2-5, the V gene TRBV7-2; 12 bases map to TRBD2. Germline trimming cut 4 bases from V and 7 bases from J; bases unmatched to any gene: 13. The CDR3 contains 17 residues. CDR1 and CDR2 from the germline V gene are SGHTA and FQGNSA. DNA of the CDR3: TGTGCCAGCAGCTACTTAGGACTAGCGGGGCCAAGAGGGACCCAGTACTTC. This gives the protein CASSYLGLAGPRGTQYF.

The V and J genes are TRBV3-2 and TRBJ1-5. TRBV3-2 is described as a pseudogene. The CDR3 has 17 residues. The CDR3 here is CASSRRRTIEGNQPQHF. CDR3 nucleotide sequence: TGTGCCAGCAGCCGCCGACGGACTATTGAAGGCAATCAGCCCCAGCATTTT.

This chain joins TRBV7-9 and TRBJ2-5; D remains ambiguous. Germline V gives CDR1 SEHNR, CDR2 FQNEAQ (reference sequence). This CDR3 has 12 amino acids. The V gene lost 5 bases and the J gene lost 4 bases, with 8 bases spanning the gap. In nucleotides, the CDR3 is TGTGCCAGCAGCCCACTTTTAGAGACCCAGTACTTC. Translated: CASSPLLETQYF.

This clonotype was counted many times. The chain is built from TRBV6-6 and TRBJ1-2, with a possible D match to TRBD1 (6 bases). CDR1 is MNHNY, CDR2 SVGAGI, per germline (reference sequence). The CDR3 length is 15 residues. Trimming took off 0 bases at V and 5 bases at J, with 13 bases between the two ends. The CDR3 bases are TGTGCCAGCAGTTACTCCGGCAGGGGCTCTTATGGCTACACCTTC. Protein product: CASSYSGRGSYGYTF.

This clonotype was observed at least ten times. This chain links TRBV11-1 with TRBJ2-7; 9 bases agree with TRBD1. V was pared by 8 bases and J by 3 bases, with 11 bases of the junction left unmatched. Germline-derived CDR1 and CDR2 are SGHAT and FQDESV (reference sequence). The CDR3 is 15 residues long. CDR3 loop: CASGPSGTGIYEQYF. Here the CDR3 DNA reads TGTGCCAGCGGCCCCTCTGGGACAGGGATCTACGAGCAGTACTTC.

In this sample, this clonotype turned up many times. This sequence joins TRBV20-1 and TRBJ2-3; TRBD2 matches 12 bases. This CDR3 has 15 amino acids. Germline values: CDR1 DFQATT, CDR2 SNEGSKA (reference sequence). Trimming removed 5 bases from V and 5 bases from J; junction bases left unmatched: 8. CDR3 amino acids: CSAEASGRAIDTQYF. CDR3 DNA: TGCAGTGCTGAAGCTAGCGGGAGGGCGATAGATACGCAGTATTTT.

This clonotype was seen many times. The chain recombines TRBV7-9 with TRBJ1-2; D not certain. With 5 bases removed from V and 7 bases from J, the gap between germline ends came to 20 bases. This CDR3 contains 15 residues. Germline V gene sequence: CDR1 SEHNR, CDR2 FQNEAQ (reference sequence). CDR3 in amino acids: CASSRLVPSGFGYTF. The CDR3 nucleotides are TGTGCCAGCAGCCGTTTAGTTCCCTCGGGATTTGGCTACACCTTC.

There are many counts of this clonotype. This chain links TRBV5-1 with TRBJ2-3; D may be TRBD1 (5 bases). CDR1 and CDR2 (germline): SGHRS, YFSETQ. The CDR3 totals 14 residues. V dropped 0 bases and J dropped 6 bases, with 11 bases sitting between them. The CDR3 region has the DNA TGCGCCAGCAGCTTGGAGGGCAGGGCCGATACGCAGTATTTT. As protein: CASSLEGRADTQYF.

The genes are TRBV5-1 and TRBJ1-2, with 8 bases fitting TRBD1. Germline V gene lookup returns CDR1 SGHRS and CDR2 YFSETQ. The CDR3 loop spans 14 amino acids. V lost 1 base to trimming and J lost 4 bases; unmatched junction nucleotides: 3. CDR3 amino acids: CASSLNGQGYGYTF. The DNA of the CDR3 is TGCGCCAGCAGCTTGAACGGACAGGGCTATGGCTACACCTTC.